The sequence of this TCR beta chain was determined in a study of T cells after yellow fever vaccination. Study outcomes and limitations: After the booster, about 95% of CD4 and 75% to 90% of CD8 primary-response clones were re-detected. When the response was secondary, it was weaker but reached its peak faster, day 5 versus 15. Abundant clonotypes from the bulk population could contaminate FACS-sorted repertoires.

The germline V gene has CDR1 DFQATT and CDR2 SNEGSKA (reference sequence). V lost 2 bases and J lost 5; bases outside the gene matches: 11. The CDR3 is 15 residues long. In its sample, this clonotype was seen a few times. The antigen remains undetermined. In making TCR cDNA, 5'RACE template switching added a universal primer site and UMIs to it. TCRdb passed the 5' RACE reads through MiXCR, listing each CDR3 protein once. Found here are around 250,000 distinct CDR3 sequences, around 7% of them singletons; the top ten hold approximately 0.87%. The origin of this receptor is a young man who received the YFV17D yellow fever vaccine. Specimen: CD4+ T cells sorted from PBMCs, collected 15 days after the yellow fever booster vaccination. This sequence joins TRBV20-1 and TRBJ1-1; 7 nucleotides line up with TRBD1. The CDR3 loop reads CSARLVTGVGTEAFF. The CDR3 DNA reads TGCAGTGCTAGATTAGTTACAGGGGTAGGTACTGAAGCTTTCTTT.